The present T cell receptor (beta chain) was sequenced within a study of T-cell memory formation after mild COVID-19. Study-wide context: TCR clusters showed largely donor specificity. Findings of the study overall: Those CD4+ clones that contracted were mainly in CM and EM (CD8+ ones in EMRA). Cross-reactive memory appears to have joined, as suggested by some responding clones showing up in pre-infection memory.

Notes on this clonotype: The antigen remains undetermined.

cDNA libraries for TCR alpha and TCR beta, carrying sample barcodes and UMIs, came from 5'RACE with constant-segment primers. Each CDR3 protein is one row after TCRdb ran MiXCR on the 5' RACE reads. The profile covers under 300,000 distinct CDR3 sequences, with less than 20% appearing a single time and around 3.7% taken by the ten largest. V lost 3 bases and J lost 1, with 6 bases in between. In germline, CDR1 is SQVTM, CDR2 ANQGSEA. The CDR3 consists of 13 residues. Sequencing was carried out using PBMCs or a T cell subset sorted from them (not recorded which). The sequence was collected from a man between 18 and 35 years old who had mild COVID-19 (a few samples of this study predate the infection). Cell type and time point are not known. J is TRBJ2-2 and V is TRBV29-1, with TRBD1 as a possible D gene (5 bases). CDR3 coding DNA: TGCAGCGTTGACCAGGGGAACACCGGGGAGCTGTTTTTT. Translated: CSVDQGNTGELFF.